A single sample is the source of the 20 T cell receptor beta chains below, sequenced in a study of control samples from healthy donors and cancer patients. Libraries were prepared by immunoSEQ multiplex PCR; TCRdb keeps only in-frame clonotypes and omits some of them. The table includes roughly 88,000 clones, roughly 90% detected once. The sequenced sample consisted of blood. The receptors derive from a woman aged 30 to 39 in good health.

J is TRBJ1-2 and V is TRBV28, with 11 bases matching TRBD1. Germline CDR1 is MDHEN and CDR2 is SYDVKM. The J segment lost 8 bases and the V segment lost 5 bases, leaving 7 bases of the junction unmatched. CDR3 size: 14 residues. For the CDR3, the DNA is TGTGCCAGCAGTAGGGGACAGGGGGTAGCAGGCTACACCTTC. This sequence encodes CASSRGQGVAGYTF.

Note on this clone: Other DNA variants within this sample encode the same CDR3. The CDR3 DNA follows: TGTGCCAGCTCCCCATCGCTGGGCAGCATGAACACTGAAGCTTTCTTT. This translates into CASSPSLGSMNTEAFF. This sequence joins TRBV18 and TRBJ1-1; D gene unclear. Trimming cost V 6 bases and J 0 bases, with 17 bases left between them. The CDR3 runs 16 residues. The germline CDR1 and CDR2 sequences are KGHSH and LQKENI. Full variable domain (rest looked up from reference TRBV18 and TRBJ1-1): NAGVMQNPRHLVRRRGQEARLRCSPMKGHSHVYWYRQLPEEGLKFMVYLQKENIIDESGMPKERFSAEFPKEGPSILRIQQVVRGDSAAYFCASSPSLGSMNTEAFFGQGTRLTVV.

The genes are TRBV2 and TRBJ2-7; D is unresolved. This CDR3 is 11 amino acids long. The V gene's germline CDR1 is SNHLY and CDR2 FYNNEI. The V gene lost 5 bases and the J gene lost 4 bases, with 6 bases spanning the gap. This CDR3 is CASSPKYEQYF. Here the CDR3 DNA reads TGTGCCAGCAGTCCCAAGTACGAGCAGTACTTC. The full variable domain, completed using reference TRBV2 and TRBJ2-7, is EPEVTQTPSHQVTQMGQEVILRCVPISNHLYFYWYRQILGQKVEFLVSFYNNEISEKSEIFDDQFSVERPDGSNFTLKIRSTKLEDSAMYFCASSPKYEQYFGPGTRLTVT.

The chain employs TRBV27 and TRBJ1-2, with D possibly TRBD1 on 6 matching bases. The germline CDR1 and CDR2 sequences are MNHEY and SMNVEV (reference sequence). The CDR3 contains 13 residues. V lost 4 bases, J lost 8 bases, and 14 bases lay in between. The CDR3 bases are TGTGCCAGCAGTTATTGGGACAACCGAGGCTACACCTTC. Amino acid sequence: CASSYWDNRGYTF.

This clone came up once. The CDR3, as DNA: TGTGCCAGCAGCCAAACCCAGGGTGAGCAGTTCTTC. It is translated as CASSQTQGEQFF. The chain links TRBV3-1 (or the pseudogene TRBV3-2) to TRBJ2-1, with D perhaps matching TRBD1 (5 bases). V was trimmed by 2 bases and J by 9 bases, leaving 8 bases between them. Germline V lookup: CDR1 LGHDT, CDR2 YNNKEL (reference sequence). There are 12 residues in the CDR3.

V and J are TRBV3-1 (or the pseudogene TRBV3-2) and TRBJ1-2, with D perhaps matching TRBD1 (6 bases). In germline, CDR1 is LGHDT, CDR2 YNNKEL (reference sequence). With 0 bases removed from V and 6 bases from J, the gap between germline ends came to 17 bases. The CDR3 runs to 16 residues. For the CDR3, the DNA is TGTGCCAGCAGCCAAGATCCCGGGGGGCGCACGAATGGCTACACCTTC. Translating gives CASSQDPGGRTNGYTF.

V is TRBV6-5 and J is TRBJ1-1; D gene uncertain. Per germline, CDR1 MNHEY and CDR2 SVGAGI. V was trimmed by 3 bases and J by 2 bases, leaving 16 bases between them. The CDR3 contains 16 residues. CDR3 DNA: TGTGCCAGCAGTTATCTGTCTGATAATTTAAACACTGAAGCTTTCTTT. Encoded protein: CASSYLSDNLNTEAFF.

In DNA, the CDR3 is TGTGCCACCAGTGATTCAACAGGGGGCGAAAACACCATATATTTT. Its protein product is CATSDSTGGENTIYF. The rearrangement uses TRBV24-1 and TRBJ1-3; 9 nucleotides agree with TRBD1. CDR1 is KGHDR and CDR2 is SFDVKD in the germline V gene. The CDR3 totals 15 residues. V was pared by 2 bases and J by 6 bases, with 4 bases of the junction left unmatched.

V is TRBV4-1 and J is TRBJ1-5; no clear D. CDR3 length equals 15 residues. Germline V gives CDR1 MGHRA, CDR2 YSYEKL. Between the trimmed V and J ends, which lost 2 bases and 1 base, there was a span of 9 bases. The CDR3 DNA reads TGCGCCAGCAGCCAAAGCAGGCTCAGCAATCAGCCCCAGCATTTT. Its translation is CASSQSRLSNQPQHF.

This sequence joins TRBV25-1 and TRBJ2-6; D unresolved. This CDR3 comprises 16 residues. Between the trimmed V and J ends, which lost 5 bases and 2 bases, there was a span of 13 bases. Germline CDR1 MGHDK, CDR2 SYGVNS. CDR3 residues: CASSTSRFAGANVLTF. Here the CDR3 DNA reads TGTGCCAGCAGTACATCCCGTTTTGCTGGGGCCAACGTCCTGACTTTC. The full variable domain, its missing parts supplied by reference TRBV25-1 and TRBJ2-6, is EADIYQTPRYLVIGTGKKITLECSQTMGHDKMYWYQQDPGMELHLIHYSYGVNSTEKGDLSSESTVSRIRTEHFPLTLESARPSHTSQYLCASSTSRFAGANVLTFGAGSRLTVL.

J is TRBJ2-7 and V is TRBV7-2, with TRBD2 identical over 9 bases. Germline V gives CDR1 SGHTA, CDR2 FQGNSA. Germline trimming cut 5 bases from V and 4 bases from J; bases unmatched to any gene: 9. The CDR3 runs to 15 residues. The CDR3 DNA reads TGTGCCAGCAGCAAGACCGGGACTAGCAATTACGAGCAGTACTTC. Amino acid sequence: CASSKTGTSNYEQYF.

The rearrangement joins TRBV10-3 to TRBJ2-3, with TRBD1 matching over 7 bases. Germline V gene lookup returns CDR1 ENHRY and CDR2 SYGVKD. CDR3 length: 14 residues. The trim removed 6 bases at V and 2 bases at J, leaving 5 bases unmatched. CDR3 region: CAISIQGTTDTQYF. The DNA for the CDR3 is TGTGCCATCAGCATACAGGGGACCACAGATACGCAGTATTTT.

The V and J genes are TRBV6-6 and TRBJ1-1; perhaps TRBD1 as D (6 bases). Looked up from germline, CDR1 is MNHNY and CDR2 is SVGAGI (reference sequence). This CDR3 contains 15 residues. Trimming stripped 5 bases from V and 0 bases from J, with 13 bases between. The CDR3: CASSHRQEMNTEAFF. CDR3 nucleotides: TGTGCCAGCAGTCACAGACAGGAGATGAACACTGAAGCTTTCTTT.

The CDR3 loop is CAWTEQGYEQYF. The CDR3 DNA reads TGTGCCTGGACGGAACAGGGCTACGAGCAGTACTTC. This chain links TRBV30 with TRBJ2-7, with D perhaps TRBD1 (6 bases). Germline-derived CDR1 and CDR2 are GTSNPN and SVGIG (reference sequence). The V gene lost 4 bases and the J gene lost 3 bases, with 10 bases spanning the gap. The CDR3 totals 12 residues.

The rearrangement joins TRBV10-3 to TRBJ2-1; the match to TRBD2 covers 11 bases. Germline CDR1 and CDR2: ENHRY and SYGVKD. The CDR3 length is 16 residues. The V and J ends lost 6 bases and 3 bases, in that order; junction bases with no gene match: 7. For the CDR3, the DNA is TGTGCCATCAGCGAAACTACTAGCGGGGGCTACAATGAGCAGTTCTTC. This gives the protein CAISETTSGGYNEQFF.

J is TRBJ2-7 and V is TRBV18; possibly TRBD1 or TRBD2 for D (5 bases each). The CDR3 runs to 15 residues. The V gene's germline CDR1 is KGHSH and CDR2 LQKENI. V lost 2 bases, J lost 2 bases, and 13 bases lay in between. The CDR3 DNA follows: TGTGCCAGCTCACCATCCGGGGCCACCACCTACGAGCAGTACTTC. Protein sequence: CASSPSGATTYEQYF.

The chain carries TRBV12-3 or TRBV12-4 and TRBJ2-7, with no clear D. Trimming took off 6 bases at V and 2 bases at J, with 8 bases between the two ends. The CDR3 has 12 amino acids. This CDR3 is CASSLDPYEQYF. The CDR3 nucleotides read TGTGCCAGCAGCCTGGACCCCTACGAGCAGTACTTC.

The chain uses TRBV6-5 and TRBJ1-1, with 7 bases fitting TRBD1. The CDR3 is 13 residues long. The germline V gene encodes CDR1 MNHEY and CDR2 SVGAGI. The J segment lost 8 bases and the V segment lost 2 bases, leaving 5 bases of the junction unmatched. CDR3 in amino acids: CASSYDRVHEAFF. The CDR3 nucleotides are TGTGCCAGCAGTTACGACAGGGTCCACGAAGCTTTCTTT.

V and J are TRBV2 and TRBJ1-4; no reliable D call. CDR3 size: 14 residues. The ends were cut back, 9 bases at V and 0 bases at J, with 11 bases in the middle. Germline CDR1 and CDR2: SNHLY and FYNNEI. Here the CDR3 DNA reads TGTGCCAGGGGAGAGGGCCCAACTAATGAAAAACTGTTTTTT. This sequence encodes CARGEGPTNEKLFF.

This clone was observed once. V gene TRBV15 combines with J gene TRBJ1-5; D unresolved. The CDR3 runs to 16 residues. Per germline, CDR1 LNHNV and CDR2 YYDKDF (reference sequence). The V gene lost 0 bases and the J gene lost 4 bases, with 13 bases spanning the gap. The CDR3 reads CATSRDGVLKNQPQHF. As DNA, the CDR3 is TGTGCCACCAGCAGAGATGGGGTCCTGAAAAATCAGCCCCAGCATTTT.